This T cell receptor (beta chain) stems from a study of T-cell reconstitution after alpha-beta-depleted transplantation in children. This clonotype was recorded at least ten times. The CDR3 spans 14 residues. Germline V gene lookup returns CDR1 DFQATT and CDR2 SNEGSKA (reference sequence). Trimming removed 4 bases from V and 0 bases from J, with 12 bases in between. During its preparation, the TCRbeta library received unique molecular identifiers. TCRdb reprocessed the PCR reads with MiXCR, giving one entry per CDR3 protein. Of approximately 250,000 distinct CDR3 sequences detected, 7.5% to 10% appear once; the ten largest clones hold less than 6%.

The starting material was PBMCs from the stem cell graft donor, obtained from the stem cell graft. The rearrangement links TRBV20-1 to TRBJ1-1; weak D call: TRBD1 (5 bases). The sequence was obtained from a human donor who donated a stem cell graft to a child with SCID. CDR3 in DNA: TGCAGTGCTAACCAGGAGGGGATGAACACTGAAGCTTTCTTT. Its translation: CSANQEGMNTEAFF.